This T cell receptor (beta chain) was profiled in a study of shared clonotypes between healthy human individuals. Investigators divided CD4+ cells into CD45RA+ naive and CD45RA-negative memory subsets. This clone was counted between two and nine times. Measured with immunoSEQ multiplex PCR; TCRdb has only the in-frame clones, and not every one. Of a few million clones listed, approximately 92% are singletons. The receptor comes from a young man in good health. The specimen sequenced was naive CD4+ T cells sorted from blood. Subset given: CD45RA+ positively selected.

The CDR3 bases are TGCGCCAGCAGCCAGATGGGACAGCCCAACTATGGCTACACCTTC. The encoded protein is CASSQMGQPNYGYTF. V is TRBV4-1 and J is TRBJ1-2; 7 positions agree with TRBD1. The CDR3 runs to 15 residues. J lost 2 bases, V lost 3 bases, and 6 bases had no gene match. The V gene's germline CDR1 is MGHRA and CDR2 YSYEKL.